This TCR beta chain derives from a study of T cells after yellow fever vaccination (dated by TCRdb to the late 2010s). About the full investigation: Libraries from fractions with low cell numbers were prepared with the SMART-Seq v4 Ultra Low Input RNA kit. To track T-cell clones before and after primary and booster YFV17D yellow fever vaccination, bulk TCR alpha and beta repertoires were sequenced longitudinally. Two healthy male donors, one aged 18 to 29 and one aged 30 to 39 years, made up the cohort. Blood samples were taken at several timepoints before and after primary and secondary immunization, and bulk PBMC replicates and cell subsets were isolated.

What the authors observed across the whole study: Because the study included only two donors, the extent to which the findings can be generalized is limited. Compared with the primary T-cell response, the secondary T-cell response was weaker but faster, peaking on day 5 rather than day 15. A small share of clonotypes was detected in both CD4 and CD8 compartments, with the overlap likely arising from convergent recombination. FACS-sorted repertoires could contain abundant contaminating clonotypes from the bulk population, so computational filtering was required. After the booster, most clones that had expanded after primary vaccination were detected again (roughly 95% of CD4 and over 75% of CD8), suggesting broad maintenance of memory.

In this sample, this clonotype turned up many times. The antigen this receptor binds is unknown. No much larger clone is present one base from it, and per-base qualities are unavailable. TCR cDNA was synthesized by 5'RACE template switching, which introduced a universal primer site and unique molecular identifiers. cDNA synthesis was primed from both the TCR alpha and TCR beta constant segments. Library amplification involved two PCR steps, and the second step added sample barcodes and sequencing adapters. Sequencing of libraries was done on Illumina HiSeq 2500 (2x100 bp) or NovaSeq (2x150 bp). On the authors' methods: MIGEC handled demultiplexing of reads and collapsing into UMI consensus sequences, while MiXCR performed V(D)J alignment. Vaccine-responding clonotypes were identified with edgeR using replicate PBMC samples, with FDR below 0.01 and a log2 fold change above 5 up to day 15 being required. Bulk clonotypes were assigned CD4 or CD8 identity according to which sequenced CD4 or CD8 repertoire held them at higher abundance. The public reads were quality trimmed at Q25 with fastp and then assembled into clones with MiXCR by TCRdb, keeping productive beta chains. Every distinct CDR3 protein forms one entry, paired with its most common genes and DNA. The V and J calls reflect TCRdb's pipeline rather than the authors' work. This sample has about 140,000 distinct CDR3 sequences in its table, and about 8% of those were observed once. The biggest ten clones account for less than 0.95% of the sample.

The treatment or condition label on this specimen signifies: live attenuated yellow fever vaccine strain. PBMCs were isolated from peripheral blood using a standard Ficoll-Paque protocol. CD4 and CD8 T-cell fractions were isolated with Dynabeads CD4 and CD8 positive selection kits. RNA was extracted with TriZol from bulk PBMCs, CD4 and CD8 fractions, and dextramer-positive and dextramer-negative fractions. Reading from cysteine to phenylalanine, the CDR3 counts 20 amino acids. Only CDR3 DNA remains: 60 bases, in frame from the first base. Trimming leaves V shorter by 0 bases and J shorter by 3 bases, with the junction holding 16 bases beyond the gene matches. From a lookup of the germline V gene (reference sequence), CDR1 and CDR2 are LNHDA and SQIVND.

The sequence derives from a young man who received the YFV17D yellow fever vaccine. The V and J genes are TRBV19 and TRBJ2-2, and 7 junction bases match TRBD1. Sample: CD4+ T cells sorted from PBMCs, taken 5 days after the yellow fever booster vaccination. The bases are TGTGCCAGTAGTATAGATTTAACACCGGGACAGCATTATTACACCGGGGAGCTGTTTTTT. This is translated as CASSIDLTPGQHYYTGELFF.